The present entry profiles one TCR beta chain with its context. What it recognizes is unknown. This entry comes from a study of vaccination and CD4 T cells after COVID-19. Study background: In culture, cells were exposed to overlapping spike peptides from SARS-CoV-2, HCoV-NL63, HCoV-OC43 and HCoV-229E.

The germline V gene encodes CDR1 SEHNR and CDR2 FQNEAQ (reference sequence). V lost 1 base and J lost 3, with 9 bases in between. The CDR3 runs 14 residues. Treatment indicated: roughly nine-day PBMC culture with coronavirus spike peptide pools or control peptides (ViraFEST assay). The Oncomine TCR Beta short-read assay was what sequenced the DNA obtained from cultured CD4+ T cells. TCRdb re-analysed the PCR reads in MiXCR, keeping a single row per CDR3 protein. The table includes about 15,000 distinct CDR3 sequences, around a third detected once. The sequence was collected from a human donor with COVID-19. What was sequenced was cultured CD4+ T cells from blood. This chain connects TRBV7-9 to TRBJ1-1; D not certain. The CDR3 loop is CASSLENWDTEAFF. The CDR3 nucleotides are TGTGCCAGCAGCTTAGAAAATTGGGACACTGAAGCTTTCTTT.